The text below deals with one TCR beta chain. What it recognizes is unknown. Total RNA, at 3,000 to 4,500 ng, went into every TCR library. Following a re-call of the 5' RACE reads, TCRdb has one entry per CDR3 protein and lacks DNA. This sample's table reports about 440,000 distinct CDR3 sequences. The CDR3 runs 15 residues. CDR1 LGHDT and CDR2 YNNKEL come from the germline V gene (reference sequence). The data belong to a study of monozygotic twins with inflammatory bowel disease. Findings and limits, study-wide: Lower TCRbeta diversity (inverse Simpson) was seen in IBD patients than in healthy co-twins. Findings did not support one strong IBD-associated signal or clonotype.

This clonotype was obtained from a human donor with ulcerative colitis or Crohn's disease, or a healthy co-twin of an affected twin (not recorded which). The chain has TRBV3-1 and TRBJ2-6; TCRdb calls TRBD1, which cannot be checked without DNA. Sequenced: blood. The CDR3 sequence is CASSHLGAGANVLTF.